The 21 T cell receptor beta chains in this list originate from one sample, sequenced in a study of T-cell reconstitution after alpha-beta-depleted transplantation in children. It was with unique molecular identifiers that the TCRbeta library was prepared. TCRdb re-analysed the PCR reads in MiXCR, keeping a single row per CDR3 protein. The sample lists approximately 520,000 distinct CDR3 sequences, 11% occurring once. The specimen comprised PBMCs, mostly from graft donor cells, sampled 180 days after TCRalphabeta/CD19-depleted stem cell transplant. Receptor source: a female patient aged 2-15 years who had a stem cell transplant for aplastic anemia, so the T cells may come from the graft donor.

CDR3 sequence (DNA): TGTGCCAGCTCACCGAGCGGGACAGGAAATTCACCCCTCCACTTT. It encodes CASSPSGTGNSPLHF. The gene calls are TRBV18 and TRBJ1-6, with 8 nucleotides matching TRBD1. The germline CDR1 and CDR2 sequences are KGHSH and LQKENI. The ends lost 3 bases at V and 7 bases at J; junction bases unmatched: 5. This CDR3 has 15 amino acids. Drawing the rest from reference TRBV18 and TRBJ1-6, the complete variable domain is NAGVMQNPRHLVRRRGQEARLRCSPMKGHSHVYWYRQLPEEGLKFMVYLQKENIIDESGMPKERFSAEFPKEGPSILRIQQVVRGDSAAYFCASSPSGTGNSPLHFGNGTRLTVT.

This clonotype occurred a few times. The rearrangement links TRBV5-1 to TRBJ2-2; possibly TRBD1 for D (5 bases). The germline V gene has CDR1 SGHRS and CDR2 YFSETQ. V lost 0 bases to trimming and J lost 4 bases, with 10 bases between them. The CDR3 has 15 amino acids. CDR3 sequence: CASSLEGLPTGELFF. In nucleotides, the CDR3 is TGCGCCAGCAGCTTGGAGGGGTTGCCCACCGGGGAGCTGTTTTTT.

The chain joins TRBV12-3 or TRBV12-4 to TRBJ2-1; D unresolved. The CDR3 totals 11 residues. V was pared by 4 bases and J by 10 bases, with 8 bases between. This CDR3 reads CASSSSIEQFF. CDR3 in DNA: TGTGCCAGCAGTTCTAGTATCGAGCAGTTCTTC.

This clonotype was detected only a few times. V and J are TRBV6-5 and TRBJ2-5; D gene unclear. Germline loops: CDR1 MNHEY, CDR2 SVGAGI. The CDR3 runs to 16 residues. The V and J ends lost 0 bases and 1 base respectively, with 12 bases between them. For the CDR3, the DNA is TGTGCCAGCAGTTACTCTGTCCACCCAGGCCAAGAGACCCAGTACTTC. It encodes CASSYSVHPGQETQYF.

The genes are TRBV12-3 or TRBV12-4 and TRBJ1-4, with D unclear. The V and J ends lost 6 bases and 2 bases respectively, with 19 bases between them. This CDR3 contains 17 residues. CDR3: CASRSGTGVGTNEKLFF. CDR3 nucleotide sequence: TGTGCCAGCAGGTCGGGTACCGGGGTTGGGACTAATGAAAAACTGTTTTTT.

This clonotype was observed a few times. The chain employs TRBV5-1 and TRBJ1-1; D unresolved. Trimming took off 6 bases at V and 0 bases at J, with 15 bases between the two ends. The CDR3 extends over 15 amino acids. Germline values: CDR1 SGHRS, CDR2 YFSETQ. The CDR3 DNA follows: TGCGCCAGCAAGGGCCCCCTCCTAATGAACACTGAAGCTTTCTTT. It specifies CASKGPLLMNTEAFF.

This clonotype has at least ten counts. The chain employs TRBV29-1 and TRBJ1-2, with D perhaps TRBD1 (6 bases). The germline V gene encodes CDR1 SQVTM and CDR2 ANQGSEA. This CDR3 has 10 residues. V shed 7 bases and J shed 6 bases, with 9 bases lying between them. DNA of the CDR3: TGCAGCGCCCACAGGGATGGCTACACCTTC. Translation: CSAHRDGYTF.

This clonotype was seen a few times. The rearrangement uses TRBV28 and TRBJ2-7, with D possibly matching TRBD1 (6 bases). V lost 3 bases to trimming and J lost 6 bases, with 18 bases between them. CDR1 is MDHEN, CDR2 SYDVKM, per germline. CDR3 length: 15 amino acids. CDR3 nucleotides: TGTGCCAGCAGTTTCCGGACAGCCCCGGTTCGCGAGCAGTACTTC. The encoded protein is CASSFRTAPVREQYF.

This clonotype was seen a few times. The chain is built from TRBV7-2 and TRBJ2-2; 8 nucleotides line up with TRBD1. Looked up from germline, CDR1 is SGHTA and CDR2 is FQGNSA. Losses at the gene ends were 7 bases for V and 6 bases for J; bases not matched to a gene: 10. The CDR3 extends over 15 amino acids. The CDR3, as DNA: TGTGCCAGCACCTTCGTGAGCAGGGGGCCCGGGGAGCTGTTTTTT. Translating gives CASTFVSRGPGELFF.

This chain links TRBV2 with TRBJ2-3; 8 bases fit TRBD2. Trimming cost V 7 bases and J 5 bases; bases outside gene matches: 8. CDR1 and CDR2 (germline): SNHLY, FYNNEI. This CDR3 is built from 14 residues. In DNA form, the CDR3 reads TGTGCCAGCAAGTCGGGAGGGCCCGGAGATACGCAGTATTTT. The encoded protein is CASKSGGPGDTQYF.

This clonotype was seen repeatedly, ten times or more. The chain links TRBV29-1 to TRBJ2-7; 12 bases are shared with TRBD1. The length of the CDR3 is 16 residues. V trimming: 4 bases; J trimming: 6 bases; junction bases outside the gene matches: 13. The germline CDR1 and CDR2 sequences are SQVTM and ANQGSEA. CDR3 in DNA: TGCAGCGTTGGGCTTTTTAAAGGGACAGGGGGCGGCGAGCAGTACTTC. As protein: CSVGLFKGTGGGEQYF.

Many counts were recorded for this clonotype. The chain has TRBV15 and TRBJ1-1; D uncertain. The CDR3 runs to 15 residues. Germline V gene lookup returns CDR1 LNHNV and CDR2 YYDKDF (reference sequence). V shed 0 bases and J shed 0 bases, with 8 bases lying between them. The CDR3 coding sequence is TGTGCCACCAGCAGAGAACAACCAATGAACACTGAAGCTTTCTTT. Translated, it gives CATSREQPMNTEAFF. Complete variable domain (other parts from reference TRBV15 and TRBJ1-1): DAMVIQNPRYQVTQFGKPVTLSCSQTLNHNVMYWYQQKSSQAPKLLFHYYDKDFNNEADTPDNFQSRRPNTSFCFLDIRSPGLGDTAMYLCATSREQPMNTEAFFGQGTRLTVV.

This clonotype was counted between two and nine times. CDR3 sequence: CAISESGGQGAYEQYV. CDR3 nucleotide sequence: TGTGCCATCAGTGAGTCTGGGGGACAGGGCGCCTACGAGCAGTACGTC. The J gene is TRBJ2-7, the V gene TRBV10-3; 9 bases align to TRBD1. J gave up 2 bases and V 0 bases, and 5 bases lay outside the gene matches. The CDR3 covers 16 residues. Germline values: CDR1 ENHRY, CDR2 SYGVKD.

The genes are TRBV5-1 and TRBJ2-7; 8 bases agree with TRBD1. V lost 4 bases, J lost 3 bases, and 12 bases stayed unmatched. The CDR3 totals 16 residues. Germline V gene lookup returns CDR1 SGHRS and CDR2 YFSETQ. The CDR3: CASSIADRVRIYEQYF. The CDR3 region has the DNA TGCGCCAGCAGCATCGCGGACAGGGTTAGGATCTACGAGCAGTACTTC.

This chain links TRBV9 with TRBJ1-1; D possibly corresponds to TRBD1 (5 bases). Per the germline V gene, CDR1 is SGDLS and CDR2 is YYNGEE. The CDR3 totals 15 residues. V was clipped by 3 bases and J by 10 bases, with 22 bases between them. CDR3 in amino acids: CASSGRTGQGTRAFF. CDR3 nucleotide sequence: TGTGCCAGCAGCGGCCGAACGGGGCAGGGTACGAGAGCTTTCTTT.

This clonotype was observed a handful of times. The genes are TRBV28 and TRBJ2-7; D possibly corresponds to TRBD2 (5 bases). The CDR3 loop spans 14 amino acids. Germline-derived CDR1 and CDR2 are MDHEN and SYDVKM. V dropped 5 bases and J dropped 2 bases, with 13 bases sitting between them. CDR3 nucleotides: TGTGCCAGCAGTCCCCTCGCCGGGGCCTACGAGCAGTACTTC. It specifies CASSPLAGAYEQYF.

The chain links TRBV7-2 to TRBJ2-1; D is perhaps TRBD2 (6 bases). Trimming took 1 base from V and 2 from J, leaving 12 bases between them. From germline, CDR1 is SGHTA and CDR2 FQGNSA. The CDR3 length is 16 residues. The CDR3 DNA is TGTGCCAGCAGCTTAGAATGGCGGGGCCCCTACAATGAGCAGTTCTTC. Protein: CASSLEWRGPYNEQFF. The variable domain in full, with the rest retrieved from reference TRBV7-2 and TRBJ2-1, is GAGVSQSPSNKVTEKGKDVELRCDPISGHTALYWYRQSLGQGLEFLIYFQGNSAPDKSGLPSDRFSAERTGGSVSTLTIQRTQQEDSAVYLCASSLEWRGPYNEQFFGPGTRLTVL.

The sample holds a few counts of this clonotype. The chain is built from TRBV28 and TRBJ1-1; the D gene is possibly TRBD1 (5 bases). Germline V gene data show CDR1 as MDHEN and CDR2 as SYDVKM. The CDR3 has 17 amino acids. V shed 3 bases and J shed 1 base, with 18 bases lying between them. The CDR3 sequence: CASSLPPGRGGNTEAFF. DNA for the CDR3: TGTGCCAGCAGTTTGCCCCCTGGGAGGGGCGGGAACACTGAAGCTTTCTTT.

The chain recombines TRBV5-1 with TRBJ2-5, with 11 bases matching TRBD2. J gave up 2 bases and V 4 bases, and 7 bases lay outside the gene matches. CDR3 length: 16 residues. Germline V gives CDR1 SGHRS, CDR2 YFSETQ. DNA of the CDR3: TGCGCCAGCAGCCCCGCCGGGACTAGCGGACAAGAGACCCAGTACTTC. This translates into CASSPAGTSGQETQYF.

This clonotype has only a few counts. The V gene is TRBV5-1, the J gene TRBJ1-1; 7 bases are a match to TRBD1. CDR1 SGHRS and CDR2 YFSETQ come from the germline V gene. J was trimmed by 2 bases and V by 4 bases; bases with no gene match: 11. The CDR3 spans 16 residues. This CDR3 reads CASSPRDSLANTEAFF. In DNA, the CDR3 is TGCGCCAGCAGCCCTAGGGACAGCTTAGCAAACACTGAAGCTTTCTTT.

This clonotype has ten or more counts. This rearrangement joins TRBV25-1 to TRBJ2-2; D tentatively fits TRBD1 or TRBD2 (5 bases each). The CDR3 contains 14 residues. Germline CDR1 reads MGHDK; CDR2 reads SYGVNS. V was cut by 6 bases and J by 4 bases, with 12 bases left in between. CDR3 protein: CASRLAGATGELFF. In DNA form, the CDR3 reads TGTGCCAGCAGATTGGCCGGGGCCACCGGGGAGCTGTTTTTT.